There are a few counts of the clone carrying this T cell receptor beta chain. Antigen: not known. These data come from a study of naive and memory T cell subsets. Overall study findings and caveats: TCR transcript changes with activation or differentiation may affect this RNA method.

The SP2 primer and nested alpha and beta constant region primers amplified ligated cDNA in four rounds. Reverse transcription of blood and skin TCR RNA was primed at alpha and beta constant regions. TCRdb re-called the 5' RACE reads with MiXCR, one entry per CDR3 protein. Of 56,000 or so distinct CDR3 sequences in the sample, under 10% were seen once. The CDR3 has 15 residues. The trim removed 6 bases at V and 8 bases at J, leaving 11 bases unmatched. Germline V gives CDR1 PRHDT, CDR2 FYEKMQ (reference sequence). The library had UMIs added by 3' ligation of an oligonucleotide to TCR cDNA. Unsorted total RNA, about 1 to 1000 ng, was DNase treated before reverse transcription.

The sequence derives from a female donor in good health. The gene calls are TRBV13 and TRBJ1-4; TRBD1 agrees at 8 bases. CDR3 protein: CASRPRTGTDEKLFF. The CDR3 nucleotides read TGTGCCAGCAGACCCCGGACAGGGACAGACGAAAAACTGTTTTTT. Full variable domain (missing parts from reference TRBV13 and TRBJ1-4): AAGVIQSPRHLIKEKRETATLKCYPIPRHDTVYWYQQGPGQDPQFLISFYEKMQSDKGSIPDRFSAQQFSDYHSELNMSSLELGDSALYFCASRPRTGTDEKLFFGSGTQLSVL.